These 10 T cell receptor beta chains were all obtained from the same sample, sequenced in a study of cytotoxic CD8 clonotypes in ibrutinib-treated CLL. The assay was immunoSEQ multiplex PCR, and TCRdb's table has in-frame clones only and misses some. The sample contains 60,000 or so clones, around 60% of which appear only once. Source: PBMCs, taken after 12 months of ibrutinib treatment. These receptors came from a human donor with chronic lymphocytic leukemia.

The gene calls are TRBV6-1 and TRBJ2-7, with D possibly matching TRBD1 (5 bases). V shed 2 bases and J shed 6 bases, with 11 bases lying between them. Germline V gene data show CDR1 as MNHNS and CDR2 as SASEGT. This CDR3 is built from 13 residues. CDR3 nucleotide sequence: TGTGCCAGCAGTGAATGGGAAAGGGGCGAGCAGTACGTC. Amino acid sequence: CASSEWERGEQYV.

This sequence joins TRBV2 and TRBJ2-3, with D perhaps matching TRBD1 (6 bases). CDR3 length equals 14 residues. The V gene lost 6 bases and the J gene lost 3 bases, with 13 bases spanning the gap. Germline loops: CDR1 SNHLY, CDR2 FYNNEI. CDR3 bases: TGTGCCAGCAGGGCCGGGACACAAACAGATACGCAGTATTTT. Translated: CASRAGTQTDTQYF.

The chain carries TRBV18 and TRBJ2-7, with D possibly TRBD2 on 5 matching bases. The germline gives CDR1 KGHSH, CDR2 LQKENI. The germline V and J ends were trimmed by 6 bases and 2 bases, with 11 bases remaining between them. The CDR3 runs to 13 residues. The CDR3 reads CASSPTGAYEQYV. The CDR3 DNA reads TGTGCCAGCTCCCCTACCGGGGCCTACGAGCAGTACGTC.

The genes are TRBV19 and TRBJ2-6, with D uncertain. CDR1 LNHDA and CDR2 SQIVND come from the germline V gene (reference sequence). V was shortened by 5 bases and J by 0 bases, with 2 bases between the two germline ends. CDR3 length: 13 amino acids. DNA for the CDR3: TGTGCCAGTAGTGGCTCTGGGGCCAACGTCCTGACTTTC. Translating it yields CASSGSGANVLTF. Based on the CDR3 plus reference TRBV19 and TRBJ2-6, the full variable domain is DGGITQSPKYLFRKEGQNVTLSCEQNLNHDAMYWYRQDPGQGLRLIYYSQIVNDFQKGDIAEGYSVSREKKESFPLTVTSAQKNPTAFYLCASSGSGANVLTFGAGSRLTVL.

This rearrangement joins TRBV6-1 to TRBJ2-7, with D tentatively TRBD2 (5 bases). The CDR3 has 13 amino acids. Germline CDR1 reads MNHNS; CDR2 reads SASEGT. Trimming took off 8 bases at V and 2 bases at J, with 13 bases between the two ends. The DNA of the CDR3 is TGTGCCAGCGGACGGACGACTACCTACGAGCAGTACTTC. Encoded protein: CASGRTTTYEQYF.

This clone occurred a few times. The V and J genes are TRBV7-2 and TRBJ2-3; the D gene is possibly TRBD2 (6 bases). CDR1 SGHTA and CDR2 FQGNSA come from the germline V gene. This CDR3 is 15 amino acids long. V dropped 2 bases and J dropped 5 bases, with 14 bases sitting between them. CDR3 sequence: CASSLSDRAGDTQYF. As DNA, the CDR3 is TGTGCCAGCAGCTTATCCGATCGAGCGGGAGATACGCAGTATTTT.

The rearrangement joins TRBV6-1 to TRBJ1-3; D uncertain. The V gene's germline CDR1 is MNHNS and CDR2 SASEGT. This CDR3 has 15 residues. V was shortened by 6 bases and J by 2 bases, with 14 bases between the two germline ends. The DNA of the CDR3 is TGTGCCAGCAGCCCGGGCGCACGACCTGGAAACACCATATATTTT. As protein: CASSPGARPGNTIYF.

The gene calls are TRBV11-2 and TRBJ2-7; 8 bases line up with TRBD1. The CDR3 loop spans 14 amino acids. V was pared by 2 bases and J by 4 bases, with 4 bases of the junction left unmatched. In germline, CDR1 is SGHAT, CDR2 FQNNGV. The CDR3 DNA sequence: TGTGCCAGCAGCTTATATGGACAGGGTTACGAGCAGTACGTC. This codes for CASSLYGQGYEQYV.

The V and J genes are TRBV18 and TRBJ2-5, with D unclear. V was pared by 4 bases and J by 5 bases, with 5 bases between. CDR3 length: 11 residues. Germline V gene lookup returns CDR1 KGHSH and CDR2 LQKENI. The CDR3 loop reads CASSRRETQYF. CDR3 DNA sequence: TGTGCCAGCTCACGTCGCGAGACCCAGTACTTC.

This clone showed up just a few times. This chain uses TRBV18 with TRBJ1-1; D is ambiguous. The CDR3 has 14 residues. CDR1 is KGHSH and CDR2 is LQKENI in the germline V gene. Trimming took off 0 bases at V and 1 base at J, with 6 bases between the two ends. The CDR3, as DNA: TGTGCCAGCTCACCACCGATGGGGAACACTGAAGCTTTCTTT. Its translation is CASSPPMGNTEAFF.